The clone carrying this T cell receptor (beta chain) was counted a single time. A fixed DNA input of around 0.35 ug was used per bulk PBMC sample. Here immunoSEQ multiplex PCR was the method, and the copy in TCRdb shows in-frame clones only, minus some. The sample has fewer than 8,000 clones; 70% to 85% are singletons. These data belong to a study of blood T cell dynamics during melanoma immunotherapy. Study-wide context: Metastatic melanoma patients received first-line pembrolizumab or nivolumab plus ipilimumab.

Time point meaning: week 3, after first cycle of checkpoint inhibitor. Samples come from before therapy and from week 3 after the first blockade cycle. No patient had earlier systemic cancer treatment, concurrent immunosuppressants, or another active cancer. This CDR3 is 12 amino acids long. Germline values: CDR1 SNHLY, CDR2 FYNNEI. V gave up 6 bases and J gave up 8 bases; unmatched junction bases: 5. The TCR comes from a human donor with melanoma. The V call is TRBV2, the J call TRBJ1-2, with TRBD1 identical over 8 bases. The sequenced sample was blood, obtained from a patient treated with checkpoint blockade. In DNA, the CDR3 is TGTGCCAGCAGAGGACAGGGTGAAGGCTACACCTTC. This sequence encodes CASRGQGEGYTF.